This T cell receptor beta chain comes out of a study of blood T cells in healthy people across ages. Looking at the study overall: Per two T cells, about one barcoded beta molecule was captured through template switching.

With each sample, at least 5 micrograms of total RNA were extracted. Details on this clonotype: Mismatch with germline at one junction end may stem from a read error.

The germline V gene has CDR1 SGHTA and CDR2 FQGNSA. The CDR3 is 15 residues long. A second PCR of 7 to 11 cycles used a sample-barcoded 5' primer and a J-beta primer mix. TCRdb reprocessed the 5' RACE reads with MiXCR, giving one entry per CDR3 protein. The table lists hundreds of thousands of distinct CDR3 sequences, around 43% of them singletons. The gene calls are TRBV7-2 and TRBJ2-1; 9 nucleotides match TRBD1. Sequenced: blood. This receptor was taken from an elderly man in good health. CDR3 sequence: CAGSLTGDRVNEQFF. CDR3 coding DNA: TGTGCCGGCAGCTTAACCGGGGACAGGGTCAATGAGCAGTTCTTC. Filled out from reference TRBV7-2 and TRBJ2-1, the complete variable domain reads GAGVSQSPSNKVTEKGKDVELRCDPISGHTALYWYRQSLGQGLEFLIYFQGNSAPDKSGLPSDRFSAERTGGSVSTLTIQRTQQEDSAVYLCAGSLTGDRVNEQFFGPGTRLTVL.